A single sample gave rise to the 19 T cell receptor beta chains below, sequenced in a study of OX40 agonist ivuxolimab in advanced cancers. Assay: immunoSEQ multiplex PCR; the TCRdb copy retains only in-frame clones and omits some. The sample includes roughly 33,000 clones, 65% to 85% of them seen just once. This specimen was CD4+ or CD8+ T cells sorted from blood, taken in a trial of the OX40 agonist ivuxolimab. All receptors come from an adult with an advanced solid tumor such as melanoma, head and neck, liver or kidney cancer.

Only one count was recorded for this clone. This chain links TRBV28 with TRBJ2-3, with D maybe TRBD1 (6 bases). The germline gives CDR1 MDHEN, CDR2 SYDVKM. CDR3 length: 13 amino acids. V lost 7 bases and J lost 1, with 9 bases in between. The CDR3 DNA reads TGTGCCAGCATACGACAGGGCACAGATACGCAGTATTTT. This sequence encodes CASIRQGTDTQYF.

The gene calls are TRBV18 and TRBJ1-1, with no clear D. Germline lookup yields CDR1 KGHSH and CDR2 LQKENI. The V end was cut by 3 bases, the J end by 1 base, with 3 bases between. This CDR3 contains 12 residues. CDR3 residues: CASSPENTEAFF. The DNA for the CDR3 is TGTGCCAGCTCACCGGAGAACACTGAAGCTTTCTTT.

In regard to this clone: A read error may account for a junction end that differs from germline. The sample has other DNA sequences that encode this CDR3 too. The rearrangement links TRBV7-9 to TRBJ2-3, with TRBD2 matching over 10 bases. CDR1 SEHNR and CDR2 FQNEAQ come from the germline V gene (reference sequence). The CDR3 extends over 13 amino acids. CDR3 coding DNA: TGTGCCAGCAGCCTAGCGGGGGCAGATACGCAGTATTTT. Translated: CASSLAGADTQYF.

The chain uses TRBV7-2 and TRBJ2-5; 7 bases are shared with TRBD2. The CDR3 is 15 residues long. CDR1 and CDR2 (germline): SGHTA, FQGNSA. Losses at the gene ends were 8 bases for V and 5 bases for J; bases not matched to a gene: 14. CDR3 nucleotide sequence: TGTGCCAGCGGGTTCGGGGGGAGGGATGGGGAGACCCAGTACTTC. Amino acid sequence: CASGFGGRDGETQYF. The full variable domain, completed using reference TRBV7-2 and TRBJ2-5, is GAGVSQSPSNKVTEKGKDVELRCDPISGHTALYWYRQSLGQGLEFLIYFQGNSAPDKSGLPSDRFSAERTGGSVSTLTIQRTQQEDSAVYLCASGFGGRDGETQYFGPGTRLLVL.

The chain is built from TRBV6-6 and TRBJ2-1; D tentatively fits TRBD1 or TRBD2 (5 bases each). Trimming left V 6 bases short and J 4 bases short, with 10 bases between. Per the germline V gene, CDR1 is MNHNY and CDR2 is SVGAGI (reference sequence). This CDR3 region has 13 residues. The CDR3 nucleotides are TGTGCCAGCAGCCCTGGGGGATACAATGAGCAGTTCTTC. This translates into CASSPGGYNEQFF.

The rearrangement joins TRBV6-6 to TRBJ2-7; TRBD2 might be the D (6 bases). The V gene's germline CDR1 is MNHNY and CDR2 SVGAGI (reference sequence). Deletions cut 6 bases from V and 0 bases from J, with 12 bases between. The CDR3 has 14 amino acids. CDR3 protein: CASSPGLYSYEQYF. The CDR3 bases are TGTGCCAGCAGCCCAGGACTATACTCCTACGAGCAGTACTTC.

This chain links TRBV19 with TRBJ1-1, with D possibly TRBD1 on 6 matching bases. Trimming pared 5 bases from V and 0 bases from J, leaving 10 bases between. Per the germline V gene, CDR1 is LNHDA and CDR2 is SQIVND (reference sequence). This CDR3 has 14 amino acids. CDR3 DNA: TGTGCCAGTAGTCTAGGACAGATGAACACTGAAGCTTTCTTT. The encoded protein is CASSLGQMNTEAFF. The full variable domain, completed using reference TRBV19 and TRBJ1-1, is DGGITQSPKYLFRKEGQNVTLSCEQNLNHDAMYWYRQDPGQGLRLIYYSQIVNDFQKGDIAEGYSVSREKKESFPLTVTSAQKNPTAFYLCASSLGQMNTEAFFGQGTRLTVV.

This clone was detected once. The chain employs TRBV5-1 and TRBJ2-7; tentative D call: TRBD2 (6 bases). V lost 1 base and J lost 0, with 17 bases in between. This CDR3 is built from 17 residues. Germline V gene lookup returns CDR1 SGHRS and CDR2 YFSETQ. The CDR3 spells CASSLFPGGESSYEQYF. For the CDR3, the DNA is TGCGCCAGCAGCTTGTTTCCGGGCGGGGAAAGCTCCTACGAGCAGTACTTC.

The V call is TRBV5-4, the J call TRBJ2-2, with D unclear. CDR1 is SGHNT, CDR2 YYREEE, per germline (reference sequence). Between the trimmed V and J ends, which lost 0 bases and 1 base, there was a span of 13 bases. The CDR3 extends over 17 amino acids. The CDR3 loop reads CASSLGGIRVNTGELFF. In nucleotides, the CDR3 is TGTGCCAGCAGCTTGGGGGGTATTAGGGTGAACACCGGGGAGCTGTTTTTT.

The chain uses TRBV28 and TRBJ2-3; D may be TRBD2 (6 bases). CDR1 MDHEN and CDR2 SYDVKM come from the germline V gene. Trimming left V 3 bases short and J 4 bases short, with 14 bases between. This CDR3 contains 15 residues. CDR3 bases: TGTGCCAGCAGTTTCTCCACTAGCCTATCAGATACGCAGTATTTT. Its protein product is CASSFSTSLSDTQYF.

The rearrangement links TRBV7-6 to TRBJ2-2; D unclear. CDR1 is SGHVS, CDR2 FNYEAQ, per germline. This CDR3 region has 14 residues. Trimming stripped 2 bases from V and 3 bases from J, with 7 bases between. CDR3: CASSLSRDTGELFF. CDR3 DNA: TGTGCCAGCAGCTTATCCCGAGACACCGGGGAGCTGTTTTTT.

CDR3 sequence (DNA): TGTGCCAGCAGTGAACAAGGGGCTTTCTTT. Protein product: CASSEQGAFF. The gene calls are TRBV6-5 and TRBJ1-1; D uncertain. The V end lost 5 bases, the J end lost 11 bases, and 9 bases lay between the germline ends. From germline, CDR1 is MNHEY and CDR2 SVGAGI. The CDR3 covers 10 residues.

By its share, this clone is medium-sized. The CDR3 is CASSGQQNQPQHF. The CDR3 DNA is TGTGCCAGCAGTGGACAGCAAAATCAGCCCCAGCATTTT. J is TRBJ1-5 and V is TRBV6-5, with a possible D match to TRBD1 (6 bases). Between the trimmed V and J ends, which lost 5 bases and 4 bases, there was a span of 9 bases. Germline V gives CDR1 MNHEY, CDR2 SVGAGI. The CDR3 length is 13 residues.

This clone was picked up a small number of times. The CDR3 protein is CASSLRQDAILGETQYF. In DNA form, the CDR3 reads TGTGCCAGCAGCCTACGACAGGACGCTATATTGGGTGAGACCCAGTACTTC. This chain uses TRBV11-2 with TRBJ2-5, with a tentative D call TRBD1 (6 bases). V dropped 5 bases and J dropped 5 bases, with 24 bases sitting between them. From germline, CDR1 is SGHAT and CDR2 FQNNGV. This CDR3 is 17 amino acids long.

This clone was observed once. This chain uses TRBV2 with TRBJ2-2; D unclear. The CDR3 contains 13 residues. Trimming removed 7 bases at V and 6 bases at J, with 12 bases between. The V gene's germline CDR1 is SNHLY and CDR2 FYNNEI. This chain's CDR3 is CASKSEAAGELFF. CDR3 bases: TGTGCCAGCAAGAGCGAGGCGGCCGGGGAGCTGTTTTTT.

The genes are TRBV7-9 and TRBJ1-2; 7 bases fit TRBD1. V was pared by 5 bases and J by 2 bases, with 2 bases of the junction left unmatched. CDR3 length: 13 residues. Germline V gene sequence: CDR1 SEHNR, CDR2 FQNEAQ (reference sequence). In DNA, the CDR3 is TGTGCCAGCAGCCAGGGACAGAACTATGGCTACACCTTC. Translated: CASSQGQNYGYTF.

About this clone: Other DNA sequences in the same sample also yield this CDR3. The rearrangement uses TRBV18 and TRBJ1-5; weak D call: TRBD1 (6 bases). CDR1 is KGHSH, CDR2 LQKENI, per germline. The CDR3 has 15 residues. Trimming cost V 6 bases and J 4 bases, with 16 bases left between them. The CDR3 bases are TGTGCCAGCTCGCCGCCCGGGGGCGGAAATCAGCCCCAGCATTTT. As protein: CASSPPGGGNQPQHF.

The CDR3 is CASSWTALAVTDTQYF. The CDR3 region has the DNA TGTGCCAGCAGTTGGACAGCGCTAGCGGTTACAGATACGCAGTATTTT. V is TRBV28 and J is TRBJ2-3; perhaps TRBD2 as D (7 bases). Per germline, CDR1 MDHEN and CDR2 SYDVKM. The V end lost 4 bases, the J end lost 3 bases, and 17 bases lay between the germline ends. CDR3 length: 16 residues.

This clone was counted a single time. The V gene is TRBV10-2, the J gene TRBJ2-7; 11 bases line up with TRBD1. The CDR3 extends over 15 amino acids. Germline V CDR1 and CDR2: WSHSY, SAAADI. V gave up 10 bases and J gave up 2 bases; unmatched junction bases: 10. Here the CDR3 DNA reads TGCGCCACTAAGGACAGGGGACAGGGGGCCTACGAGCAGTACTTC. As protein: CATKDRGQGAYEQYF.